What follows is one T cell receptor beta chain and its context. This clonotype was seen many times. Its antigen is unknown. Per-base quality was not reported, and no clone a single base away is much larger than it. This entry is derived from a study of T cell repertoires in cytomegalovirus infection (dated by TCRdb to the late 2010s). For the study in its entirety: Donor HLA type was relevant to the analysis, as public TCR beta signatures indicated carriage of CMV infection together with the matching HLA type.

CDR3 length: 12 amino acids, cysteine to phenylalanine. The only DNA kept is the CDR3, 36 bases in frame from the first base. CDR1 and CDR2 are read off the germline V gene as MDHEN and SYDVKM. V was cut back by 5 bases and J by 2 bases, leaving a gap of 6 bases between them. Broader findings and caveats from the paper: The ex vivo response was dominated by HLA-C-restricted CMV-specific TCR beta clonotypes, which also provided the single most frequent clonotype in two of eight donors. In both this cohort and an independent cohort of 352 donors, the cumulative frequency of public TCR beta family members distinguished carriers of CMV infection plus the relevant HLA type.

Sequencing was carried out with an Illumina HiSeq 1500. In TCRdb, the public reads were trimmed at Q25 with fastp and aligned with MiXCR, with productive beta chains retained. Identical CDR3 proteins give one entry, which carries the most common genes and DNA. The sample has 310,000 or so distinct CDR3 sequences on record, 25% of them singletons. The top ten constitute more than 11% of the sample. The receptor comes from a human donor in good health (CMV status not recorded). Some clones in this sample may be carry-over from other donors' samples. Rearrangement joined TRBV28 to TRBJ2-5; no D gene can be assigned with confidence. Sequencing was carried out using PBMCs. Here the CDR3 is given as CASSTYQETQYF. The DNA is TGTGCCAGCAGTACCTATCAAGAGACCCAGTACTTC.